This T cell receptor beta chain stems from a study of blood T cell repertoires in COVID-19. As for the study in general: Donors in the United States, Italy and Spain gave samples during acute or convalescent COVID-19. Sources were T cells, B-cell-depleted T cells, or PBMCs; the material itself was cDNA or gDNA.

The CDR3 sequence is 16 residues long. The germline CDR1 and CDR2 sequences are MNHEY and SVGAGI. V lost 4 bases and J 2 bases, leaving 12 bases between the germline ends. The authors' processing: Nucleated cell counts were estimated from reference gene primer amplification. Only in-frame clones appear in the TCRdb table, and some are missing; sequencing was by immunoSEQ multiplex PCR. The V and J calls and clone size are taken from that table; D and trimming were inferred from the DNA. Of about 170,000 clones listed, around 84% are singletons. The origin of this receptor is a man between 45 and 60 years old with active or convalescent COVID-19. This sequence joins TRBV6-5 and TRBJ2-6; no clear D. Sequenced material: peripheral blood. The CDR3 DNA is TGTGCCAGCAGTTCCCCCGCGAATCCTGGGGCCAACGTCCTGACTTTC. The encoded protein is CASSSPANPGANVLTF.